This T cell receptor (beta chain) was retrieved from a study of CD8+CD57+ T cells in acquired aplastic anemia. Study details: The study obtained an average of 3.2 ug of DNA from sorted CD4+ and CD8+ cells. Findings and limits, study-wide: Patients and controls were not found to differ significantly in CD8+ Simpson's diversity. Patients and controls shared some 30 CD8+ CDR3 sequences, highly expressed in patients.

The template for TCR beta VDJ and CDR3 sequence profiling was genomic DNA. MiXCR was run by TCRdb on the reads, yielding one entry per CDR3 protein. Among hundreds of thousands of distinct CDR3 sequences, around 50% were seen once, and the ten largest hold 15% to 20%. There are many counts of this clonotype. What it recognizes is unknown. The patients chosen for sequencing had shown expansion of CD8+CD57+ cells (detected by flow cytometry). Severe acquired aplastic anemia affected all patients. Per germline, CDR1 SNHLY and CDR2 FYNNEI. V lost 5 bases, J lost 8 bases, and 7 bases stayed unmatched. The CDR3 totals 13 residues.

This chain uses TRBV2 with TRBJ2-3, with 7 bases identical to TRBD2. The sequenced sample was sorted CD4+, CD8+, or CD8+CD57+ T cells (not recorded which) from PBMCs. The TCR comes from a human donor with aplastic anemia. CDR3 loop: CASSPGLDATQYF. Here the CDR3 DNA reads TGTGCCAGCAGTCCCGGACTAGACGCTACGCAGTATTTT.